The 9 T cell receptor beta chains below were found in one sample sequenced in a study of blood T cells in healthy people across ages. Next came a second PCR, run for roughly 7 to 12 cycles, which used a sample-barcoded 5' primer along with a J-beta primer mix. TCRdb re-called the 5' RACE reads through MiXCR, storing one row per CDR3 protein. The sample has under 1,000,000 distinct CDR3 sequences, less than 60% seen once; the top ten hold 15% to 20%. The sample consisted of blood. All receptors derive from a man aged 80 or over in good health.

This clonotype was observed a handful of times. This chain joins TRBV20-1 and TRBJ2-7; possible D gene TRBD2, 7 bases. This CDR3 region has 14 residues. Trimming removed 3 bases from V and 6 bases from J, with 18 bases in between. In germline, CDR1 is DFQATT, CDR2 SNEGSKA (reference sequence). The CDR3 region is CSASPGGHYREQYF. CDR3 bases: TGCAGTGCTAGTCCGGGGGGCCATTATCGCGAGCAGTACTTC.

The rearrangement uses TRBV20-1 and TRBJ2-5; D is perhaps TRBD1 (6 bases). The CDR3 covers 15 residues. CDR1 and CDR2 (germline): DFQATT, SNEGSKA (reference sequence). Trimming stripped 0 bases from V and 2 bases from J, with 13 bases between. The CDR3, as DNA: TGCAGTGCTAGAGATCAGGGGTACGAGCAAGAGACCCAGTACTTC. This encodes CSARDQGYEQETQYF.

The sample holds one count of this clonotype. This chain links TRBV28 with TRBJ2-4, with TRBD2 matching over 7 bases. The J call is doubtful: the DNA matches TRBJ2-7 better. The germline CDR1 and CDR2 sequences are MDHEN and SYDVKM. The CDR3 is 16 residues long. As DNA, the CDR3 is TGTGCCAGCAGTTTATGGACTAGCTCAAGGCCCTACGAGCAGTACTTC. Its protein product is CASSLWTSSRPYEQYF.

Remarks on this clonotype: A junction boundary mismatches the germline segment, possibly from a read error. The chain uses TRBV3-1 and TRBJ2-5; weak D call: TRBD2 (5 bases). Germline V gene sequence: CDR1 LGHDT, CDR2 YNNKEL (reference sequence). This CDR3 is 13 amino acids long. CDR3 DNA sequence: TGTGCCAGCAGCCAAACTAGAGGAGAGGCCCAGTACTTC. It specifies CASSQTRGEAQYF.

The chain couples TRBV3-1 to TRBJ2-1; TRBD2 matches at 11 bases. The junction had 11 bases not matched to a gene; V was cut back by 2 bases and J by 8 bases. This CDR3 region has 17 residues. Germline assignment: CDR1 LGHDT and CDR2 YNNKEL (reference sequence). CDR3 protein: CASSQLATSGSRDEQFF. The CDR3, as DNA: TGTGCCAGCAGCCAACTCGCCACTAGCGGGAGTAGGGATGAGCAGTTCTTC.

The rearrangement joins TRBV2 to TRBJ2-1; 7 bases match TRBD1. Germline trimming cut 5 bases from V and 9 bases from J; bases unmatched to any gene: 4. Germline loops: CDR1 SNHLY, CDR2 FYNNEI. This CDR3 contains 12 residues. The CDR3 bases are TGTGCCAGCAGTCCACAGGGGATTGAGCAGTTCTTC. Amino acids: CASSPQGIEQFF. The full variable domain, in which reference TRBV2 and TRBJ2-1 provide the parts outside the CDR3, is EPEVTQTPSHQVTQMGQEVILRCVPISNHLYFYWYRQILGQKVEFLVSFYNNEISEKSEIFDDQFSVERPDGSNFTLKIRSTKLEDSAMYFCASSPQGIEQFFGPGTRLTVL.

This sequence joins TRBV7-6 and TRBJ2-5; D is possibly TRBD1 (5 bases). TRBJ2-7 matches the DNA end more closely, so the J call is doubtful. Germline V gene lookup returns CDR1 SGHVS and CDR2 FNYEAQ. The CDR3 is made up of 13 amino acids. The CDR3 region is CASSSTPGYEQYF. CDR3 nucleotides: TGTGCCAGCAGCTCGACCCCAGGGTACGAGCAGTACTTC.

The chain carries TRBV6-2 or TRBV6-3 and TRBJ2-3; 10 positions match TRBD2. Germline V gene sequence: CDR1 MNHEY, CDR2 SVGEGT. This CDR3 is built from 15 residues. J was trimmed by 5 bases and V by 2 bases; bases with no gene match: 4. CDR3 residues: CASSYRPSGRDTQYF. CDR3 coding DNA: TGTGCCAGCAGTTACAGGCCTAGCGGGAGAGATACGCAGTATTTT.

The sample holds one count of this clonotype. The chain employs TRBV4-2 and TRBJ2-7; D is unclear. The end of the DNA aligns better with TRBJ2-5, so the J call may be wrong. The V gene's germline CDR1 is LGHNA and CDR2 YNFKEQ. The CDR3 is 13 residues long. In DNA, the CDR3 is TGTGCCAGCAGCCGACGAGAGAAAGAGACCCAGTACTTC. Amino acids: CASSRREKETQYF.